Presented here are 24 T cell receptor beta chains from one specimen sequenced in a study of radiotherapy plus CTLA-4 blockade in lung cancer. TCRdb keeps only in-frame clones here, not all; method: immunoSEQ multiplex PCR. The sample holds about 88,000 clones, 72% seen once. This specimen consisted of peripheral blood, obtained from a patient treated with radiotherapy plus ipilimumab. These receptors came from a human donor with non-small cell lung cancer that progressed on radiotherapy plus ipilimumab.

The CDR3: CASSPEQLYGYTF. Written as DNA, the CDR3 is TGTGCCAGCAGCCCGGAACAACTATATGGCTACACCTTC. The J gene is TRBJ1-2, the V gene TRBV5-8; D gene ambiguous. This CDR3 is built from 13 residues. Looked up from germline, CDR1 is SGHTS and CDR2 is YDEGEE. The V end was cut by 4 bases, the J end by 5 bases, with 12 bases between. Full variable domain (remainder filled in from reference TRBV5-8 and TRBJ1-2): EAGVTQSPTHLIKTRGQQATLRCSPISGHTSVYWYQQALGLGLQFLLWYDEGEERNRGNFPPRFSGRQFPNYSSELNVNALELEDSALYLCASSPEQLYGYTFGSGTRLTVV.

The sample holds many counts of this clone. This chain joins TRBV28 and TRBJ2-2; D gene uncertain. The germline V gene encodes CDR1 MDHEN and CDR2 SYDVKM. Deletions cut 5 bases from V and 0 bases from J, with 13 bases between. The CDR3 contains 16 residues. The CDR3 loop reads CASSVQNFANTGELFF. The CDR3 DNA is TGTGCCAGCAGTGTCCAGAATTTCGCGAACACCGGGGAGCTGTTTTTT.

The CDR3 coding sequence is TGTGCCTGGAGTGTAGGGAATCAGCCCCAGCATTTT. Amino acids: CAWSVGNQPQHF. The rearrangement links TRBV30 to TRBJ1-5, with D hard to call. The CDR3 runs 12 residues. In germline, CDR1 is GTSNPN, CDR2 SVGIG (reference sequence). V lost 0 bases and J lost 4, with 4 bases in between.

V and J are TRBV4-3 and TRBJ1-2; 7 bases are shared with TRBD1. This CDR3 region has 17 residues. The V segment lost 1 base and the J segment 2 bases; nucleotides outside the gene matches: 10. The germline CDR1 and CDR2 sequences are LGHNA and YSLEER. The CDR3: CASSQGTGDGFNYGYTF. The CDR3 DNA is TGCGCCAGCAGCCAAGGAACAGGGGATGGGTTCAACTATGGCTACACCTTC.

V and J are TRBV18 and TRBJ1-1; TRBD1 matches at 7 bases. The V segment lost 3 bases and the J segment 11 bases; nucleotides outside the gene matches: 6. Germline V lookup: CDR1 KGHSH, CDR2 LQKENI. The CDR3 loop spans 12 amino acids. The CDR3 DNA reads TGTGCCAGCTCACCGAGGGAGGGGGCGGCTTTCTTT. Translation: CASSPREGAAFF.

The chain joins TRBV6-6 to TRBJ2-7, with D perhaps matching TRBD2 (7 bases). Trimming left V 7 bases short and J 2 bases short, with 15 bases between. The CDR3 contains 14 residues. CDR1 is MNHNY and CDR2 is SVGAGI in the germline V gene (reference sequence). CDR3 sequence: CASTPRGAPYEQYF. As DNA, the CDR3 is TGTGCCAGCACTCCTCGGGGGGCTCCCTACGAGCAGTACTTC.

The chain links TRBV19 to TRBJ1-5; a weak D match, TRBD1 (5 bases). The CDR3 length is 17 residues. CDR1 LNHDA and CDR2 SQIVND come from the germline V gene (reference sequence). Trimming stripped 2 bases from V and 2 bases from J, with 16 bases between. CDR3 sequence: CASSIRAGNMGNQPQHF. The CDR3 nucleotides read TGTGCCAGTAGTATACGCGCAGGGAATATGGGCAATCAGCCCCAGCATTTT.

V gene TRBV28 combines with J gene TRBJ2-2; 8 bases agree with TRBD1. This CDR3 region has 14 residues. Germline V gene sequence: CDR1 MDHEN, CDR2 SYDVKM. V lost 5 bases, J lost 4 bases, and 3 bases stayed unmatched. The CDR3, as DNA: TGTGCCAGCAGTACCCAGGGGGCCACCGGGGAGCTGTTTTTT. Translating it yields CASSTQGATGELFF.

The chain joins TRBV9 to TRBJ2-3; 8 positions agree with TRBD2. V lost 0 bases to trimming and J lost 2 bases; unmatched junction nucleotides: 5. Per the germline V gene, CDR1 is SGDLS and CDR2 is YYNGEE. The CDR3 length is 16 residues. CDR3 nucleotide sequence: TGTGCCAGCAGCGTAGGGGCTAGCGGGCCCACAGATACGCAGTATTTT. This gives the protein CASSVGASGPTDTQYF. Full variable domain (missing parts from reference TRBV9 and TRBJ2-3): DSGVTQTPKHLITATGQRVTLRCSPRSGDLSVYWYQQSLDQGLQFLIQYYNGEERAKGNILERFSAQQFPDLHSELNLSSLELGDSALYFCASSVGASGPTDTQYFGPGTRLTVL.

This clone was observed a few times. This chain uses TRBV4-1 with TRBJ1-1; D perhaps matches TRBD1 (6 bases). The CDR3 covers 17 residues. Trimming cost V 4 bases and J 0 bases, with 18 bases left between them. CDR1 and CDR2 from the germline V gene are MGHRA and YSYEKL. CDR3 region: CASSLRHPGQLNTEAFF. Here the CDR3 DNA reads TGCGCCAGCAGCCTCCGACACCCGGGACAACTGAACACTGAAGCTTTCTTT.

The chain uses TRBV6-5 and TRBJ2-3; 9 nucleotides agree with TRBD2. This CDR3 comprises 15 residues. V lost 4 bases to trimming and J lost 6 bases; unmatched junction nucleotides: 8. Germline loops: CDR1 MNHEY, CDR2 SVGAGI. Written as DNA, the CDR3 is TGTGCCAGCAGTTTCGAAGCGGGAGGAGGGGATACGCAGTATTTT. It yields the protein CASSFEAGGGDTQYF.

This clone turned up a few times. The chain links TRBV2 to TRBJ1-2, with TRBD1 as a possible D gene (5 bases). The germline V gene has CDR1 SNHLY and CDR2 FYNNEI. Trimming shortened V by 3 bases and J by 4 bases, and 12 bases separated the two germline ends. The CDR3 is 14 residues long. DNA for the CDR3: TGTGCCAGCAGTGACGAAGGGGTCTTCTATGGCTACACCTTC. Encoded protein: CASSDEGVFYGYTF.

J is TRBJ2-2 and V is TRBV2, with TRBD1 as a possible D gene (5 bases). The CDR3 covers 16 residues. V gave up 5 bases and J gave up 1 base, with 14 bases separating them. The V gene's germline CDR1 is SNHLY and CDR2 FYNNEI. The CDR3 loop is CASSPPGTGNTGELFF. In DNA, the CDR3 is TGTGCCAGCAGTCCCCCGGGCACAGGGAACACCGGGGAGCTGTTTTTT.

This clone showed up just once. This chain links TRBV28 with TRBJ1-3, with D tentatively TRBD1 (5 bases). Trimming pared 2 bases from V and 0 bases from J, leaving 11 bases between. Germline CDR1 and CDR2: MDHEN and SYDVKM. The CDR3 sequence is 16 residues long. CDR3 sequence: CASSLSAGLSGNTIYF. In nucleotides, the CDR3 is TGTGCCAGCAGTTTAAGTGCAGGGCTCTCTGGAAACACCATATATTTT.

This clone was picked up a small number of times. The chain employs TRBV7-2 and TRBJ2-1; the match to TRBD2 covers 10 bases. With 0 bases clipped from V and 0 bases from J, the junction kept 2 bases outside the gene matches. Per the germline V gene, CDR1 is SGHTA and CDR2 is FQGNSA. The CDR3 runs 17 residues. For the CDR3, the DNA is TGTGCCAGCAGCTTAGCCCTAGCGGGGGTCTCCTACAATGAGCAGTTCTTC. It codes for CASSLALAGVSYNEQFF.

On this clone itself: The identical CDR3 is also encoded by other nucleotide sequences in the sample. The V and J genes are TRBV6-6 and TRBJ1-6; D is uncertain. This CDR3 comprises 12 residues. Trimming took off 6 bases at V and 7 bases at J, with 7 bases between the two ends. Germline CDR1 MNHNY, CDR2 SVGAGI (reference sequence). CDR3 sequence reads: CASSPGNSPLHF. CDR3 in DNA: TGTGCCAGCAGCCCGGGGAATTCACCCCTCCACTTT.

The chain employs TRBV7-2 and TRBJ2-7; D gene unclear. Germline CDR1 reads SGHTA; CDR2 reads FQGNSA. Trimming cost V 0 bases and J 0 bases, with 9 bases left between them. This CDR3 contains 15 residues. DNA for the CDR3: TGTGCCAGCAGCTTAGCCCGCCGCCCCTCCTACGAGCAGTACTTC. It translates to CASSLARRPSYEQYF.

The CDR3 DNA reads as TGTGCCAGCAGTGAAGCGGTCCAGGCCTACGAGCAGTACTTC. It yields the protein CASSEAVQAYEQYF. The V gene is TRBV2, the J gene TRBJ2-7, with no clear D. The CDR3 is made up of 14 amino acids. V gave up 0 bases and J gave up 2 bases, with 8 bases separating them. Germline values: CDR1 SNHLY, CDR2 FYNNEI.

This clone was observed a few times. The J gene is TRBJ1-1, the V gene TRBV4-1, with D perhaps matching TRBD1 (6 bases). This CDR3 spans 14 amino acids. The germline V gene has CDR1 MGHRA and CDR2 YSYEKL. Trimming took 4 bases from V and 3 from J, leaving 12 bases between them. DNA for the CDR3: TGCGCCAGCAGCCCCCTAGGGGGGTACACTGAAGCTTTCTTT. Its protein is CASSPLGGYTEAFF.

The rearrangement uses TRBV5-1 and TRBJ2-7; 8 positions agree with TRBD1. The CDR3 contains 13 residues. From germline, CDR1 is SGHRS and CDR2 YFSETQ. V shed 0 bases, J shed 8 bases, and the junction held 4 bases outside the gene matches. The CDR3 bases are TGCGCCAGCAGCTTGGAGGACAGGGACAAGCAGTACTTC. It codes for CASSLEDRDKQYF.

The V gene is TRBV28, the J gene TRBJ1-6; D ambiguous. The CDR3 covers 14 residues. Trimming took 3 bases from V and 4 from J, leaving 7 bases between them. CDR1 and CDR2 from the germline V gene are MDHEN and SYDVKM. In DNA, the CDR3 is TGTGCCAGCAGTTTCAGCCCTTATAATTCACCCCTCCACTTT. Its translation: CASSFSPYNSPLHF. The full variable domain, rest sourced from reference TRBV28 and TRBJ1-6, is DVKVTQSSRYLVKRTGEKVFLECVQDMDHENMFWYRQDPGLGLRLIYFSYDVKMKEKGDIPEGYSVSREKKERFSLILESASTNQTSMYLCASSFSPYNSPLHFGNGTRLTVT.

V usage is TRBV6-1 and J usage is TRBJ2-1, with 11 bases lining up with TRBD1. The CDR3 spans 15 residues. Unmatched junction bases numbered 6, after V lost 2 bases and J lost 9 bases. Germline assignment: CDR1 MNHNS and CDR2 SASEGT. The CDR3 DNA is TGTGCCAGCAGTGAATTTTGGACAGGGGGCATTGAGCAGTTCTTC. Amino acids: CASSEFWTGGIEQFF.

A note on this clone: One end of the junction is discordant with germline, which a read error may explain. V usage is TRBV15 and J usage is TRBJ2-7; 9 nucleotides agree with TRBD1. Germline CDR1 LNHNV, CDR2 YYDKDF (reference sequence). The CDR3 totals 17 residues. For the CDR3, the DNA is TGTGCCACCAGCAGTCTGCCTCCGGGACAGGGAGTGGACGAGCAGTGCTTC. Protein product: CATSSLPPGQGVDEQCF.

The CDR3: CASSIDGAGRGYTF. The CDR3 DNA is TGTGCCAGCTCCATAGATGGGGCCGGTAGGGGCTACACCTTC. The chain combines TRBV27 with TRBJ1-2; D is possibly TRBD1 (5 bases). Trimming took 8 bases from V and 8 from J, leaving 21 bases between them. Germline-derived CDR1 and CDR2 are MNHEY and SMNVEV (reference sequence). The CDR3 extends over 14 amino acids.